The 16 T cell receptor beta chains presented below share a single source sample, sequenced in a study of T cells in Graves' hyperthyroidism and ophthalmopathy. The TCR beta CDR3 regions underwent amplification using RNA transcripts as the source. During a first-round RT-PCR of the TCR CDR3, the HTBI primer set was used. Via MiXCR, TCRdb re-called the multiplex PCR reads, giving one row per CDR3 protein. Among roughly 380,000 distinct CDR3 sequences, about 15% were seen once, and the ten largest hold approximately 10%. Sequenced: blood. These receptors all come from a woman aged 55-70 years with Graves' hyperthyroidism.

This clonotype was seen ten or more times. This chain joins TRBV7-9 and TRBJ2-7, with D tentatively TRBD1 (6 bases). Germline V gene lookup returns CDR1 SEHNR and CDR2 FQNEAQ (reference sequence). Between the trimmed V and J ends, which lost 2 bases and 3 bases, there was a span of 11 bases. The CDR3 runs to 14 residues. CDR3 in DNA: TGTGCCAGCAGCTTACAGGGGCAAGGCTACGAGCAGTACTTC. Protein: CASSLQGQGYEQYF. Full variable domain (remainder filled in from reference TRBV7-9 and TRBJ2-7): DTGVSQNPRHKITKRGQNVTFRCDPISEHNRLYWYRQTLGQGPEFLTYFQNEAQLEKSRLLSDRFSAERPKGSFSTLEIQRTEQGDSAMYLCASSLQGQGYEQYFGPGTRLTVT.

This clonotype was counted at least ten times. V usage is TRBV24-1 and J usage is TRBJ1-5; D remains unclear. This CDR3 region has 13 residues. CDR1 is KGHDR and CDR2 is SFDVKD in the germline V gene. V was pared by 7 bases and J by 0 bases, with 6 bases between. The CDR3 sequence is CATRADSNQPQHF. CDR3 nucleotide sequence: TGTGCCACCAGGGCTGATAGCAATCAGCCCCAGCATTTT.

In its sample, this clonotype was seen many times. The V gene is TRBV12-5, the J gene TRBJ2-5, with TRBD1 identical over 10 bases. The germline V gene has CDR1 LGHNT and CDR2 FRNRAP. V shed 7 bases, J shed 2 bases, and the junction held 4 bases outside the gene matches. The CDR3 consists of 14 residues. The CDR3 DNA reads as TGTGCTAGTGCCCCGGACAGGGGGCAAGAGACCCAGTACTTC. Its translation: CASAPDRGQETQYF.

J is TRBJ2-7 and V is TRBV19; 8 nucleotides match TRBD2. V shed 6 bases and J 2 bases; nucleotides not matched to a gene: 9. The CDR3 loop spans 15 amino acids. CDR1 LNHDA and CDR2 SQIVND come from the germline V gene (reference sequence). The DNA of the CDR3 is TGTGCCAGTAGCCGTAAAGCGGGAGACCCCTACGAGCAGTACTTC. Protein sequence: CASSRKAGDPYEQYF.

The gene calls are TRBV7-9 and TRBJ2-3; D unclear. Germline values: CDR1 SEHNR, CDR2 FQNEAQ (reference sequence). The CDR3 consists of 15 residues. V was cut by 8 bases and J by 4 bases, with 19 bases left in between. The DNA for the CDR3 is TGTGCCAGCCGCGATATGCGGTCCCCGCCAGATACGCAGTATTTT. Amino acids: CASRDMRSPPDTQYF.

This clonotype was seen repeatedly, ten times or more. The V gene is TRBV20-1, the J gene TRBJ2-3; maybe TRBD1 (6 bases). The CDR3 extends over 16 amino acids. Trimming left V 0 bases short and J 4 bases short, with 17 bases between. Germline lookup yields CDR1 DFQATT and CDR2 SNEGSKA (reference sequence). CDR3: CSARDWVGAGADTQYF. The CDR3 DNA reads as TGCAGTGCTAGAGATTGGGTGGGGGCTGGTGCAGATACGCAGTATTTT.

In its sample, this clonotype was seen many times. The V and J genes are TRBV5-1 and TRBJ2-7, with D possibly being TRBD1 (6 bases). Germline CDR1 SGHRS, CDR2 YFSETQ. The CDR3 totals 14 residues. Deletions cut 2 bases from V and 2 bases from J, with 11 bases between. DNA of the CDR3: TGCGCCAGCAGCTTTTCTACAGGGACCTACGAGCAGTACTTC. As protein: CASSFSTGTYEQYF. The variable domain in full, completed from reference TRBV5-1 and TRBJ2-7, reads KAGVTQTPRYLIKTRGQQVTLSCSPISGHRSVSWYQQTPGQGLQFLFEYFSETQRNKGNFPGRFSGRQFSNSRSEMNVSTLELGDSALYLCASSFSTGTYEQYFGPGTRLTVT.

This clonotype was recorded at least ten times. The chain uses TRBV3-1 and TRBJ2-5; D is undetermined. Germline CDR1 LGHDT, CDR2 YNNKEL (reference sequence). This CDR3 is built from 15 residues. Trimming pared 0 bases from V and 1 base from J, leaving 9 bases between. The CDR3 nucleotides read TGTGCCAGCAGCCAAGAGTTGCTCGTCCAAGAGACCCAGTACTTC. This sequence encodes CASSQELLVQETQYF.

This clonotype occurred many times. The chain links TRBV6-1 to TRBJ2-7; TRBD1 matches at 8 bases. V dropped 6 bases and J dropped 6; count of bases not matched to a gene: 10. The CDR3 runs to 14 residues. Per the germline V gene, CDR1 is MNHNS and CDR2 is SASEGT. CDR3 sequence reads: CASRSRDRFLEQYF. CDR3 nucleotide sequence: TGTGCCAGCAGATCCCGGGACAGGTTCCTCGAGCAGTACTTC.

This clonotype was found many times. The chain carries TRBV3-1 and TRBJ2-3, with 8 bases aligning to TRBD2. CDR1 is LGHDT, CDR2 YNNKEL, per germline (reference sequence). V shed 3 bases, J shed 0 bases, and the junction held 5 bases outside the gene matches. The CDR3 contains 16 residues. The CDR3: CASSQRSGVSTDTQYF. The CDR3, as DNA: TGTGCCAGCAGCCAGCGTAGCGGGGTCAGCACAGATACGCAGTATTTT.

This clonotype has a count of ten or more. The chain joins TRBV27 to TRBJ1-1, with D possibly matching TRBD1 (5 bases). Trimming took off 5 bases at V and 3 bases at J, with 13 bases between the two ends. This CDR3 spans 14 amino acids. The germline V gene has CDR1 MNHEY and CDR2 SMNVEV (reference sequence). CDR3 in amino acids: CASSPQGHDTEAFF. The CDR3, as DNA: TGTGCCAGCAGTCCTCAGGGCCACGACACTGAAGCTTTCTTT.

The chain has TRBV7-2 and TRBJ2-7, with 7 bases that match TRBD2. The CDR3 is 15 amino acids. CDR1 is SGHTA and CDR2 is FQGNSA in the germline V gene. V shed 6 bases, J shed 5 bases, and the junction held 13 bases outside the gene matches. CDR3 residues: CASSFGGVTGNEQYF. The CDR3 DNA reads TGTGCCAGCAGTTTTGGGGGGGTCACCGGGAACGAGCAGTACTTC.

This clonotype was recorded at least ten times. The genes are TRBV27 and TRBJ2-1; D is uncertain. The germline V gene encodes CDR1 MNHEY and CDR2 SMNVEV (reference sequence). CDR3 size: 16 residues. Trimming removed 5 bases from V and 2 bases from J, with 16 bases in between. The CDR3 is CASSDPLVAPYNEQFF. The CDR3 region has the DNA TGTGCCAGCAGTGACCCCCTTGTAGCCCCCTACAATGAGCAGTTCTTC.

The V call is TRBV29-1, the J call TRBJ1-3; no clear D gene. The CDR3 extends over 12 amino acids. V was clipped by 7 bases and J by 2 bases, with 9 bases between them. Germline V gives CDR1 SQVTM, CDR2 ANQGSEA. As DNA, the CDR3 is TGCAGCGCCGCTTCACCTGGAAACACCATATATTTT. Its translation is CSAASPGNTIYF. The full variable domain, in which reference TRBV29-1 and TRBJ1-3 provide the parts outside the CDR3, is SAVISQKPSRDICQRGTSLTIQCQVDSQVTMMFWYRQQPGQSLTLIATANQGSEATYESGFVIDKFPISRPNLTFSTLTVSNMSPEDSSIYLCSAASPGNTIYFGEGSWLTVV.

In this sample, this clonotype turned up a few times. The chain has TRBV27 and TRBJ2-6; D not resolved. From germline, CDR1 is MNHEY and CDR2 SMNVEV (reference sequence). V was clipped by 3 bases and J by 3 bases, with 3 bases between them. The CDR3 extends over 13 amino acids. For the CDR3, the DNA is TGTGCCAGCAGTTTCCGTGGGGCCAACGTCCTGACTTTC. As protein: CASSFRGANVLTF.

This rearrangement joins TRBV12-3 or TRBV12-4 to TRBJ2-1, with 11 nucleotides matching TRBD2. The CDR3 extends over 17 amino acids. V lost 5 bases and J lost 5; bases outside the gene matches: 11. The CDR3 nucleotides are TGTGCCAGCAGTAGCCCATTGGGACTAGCGGAAAACAATGAGCAGTTCTTC. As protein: CASSSPLGLAENNEQFF.